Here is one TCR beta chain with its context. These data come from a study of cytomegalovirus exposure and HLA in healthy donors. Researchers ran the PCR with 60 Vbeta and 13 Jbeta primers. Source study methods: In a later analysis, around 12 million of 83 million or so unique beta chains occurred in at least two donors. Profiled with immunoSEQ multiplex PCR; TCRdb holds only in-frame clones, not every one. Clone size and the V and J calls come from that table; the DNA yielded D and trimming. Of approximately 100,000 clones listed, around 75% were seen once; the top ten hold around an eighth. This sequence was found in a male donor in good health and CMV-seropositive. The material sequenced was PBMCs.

The CDR3 is CASSTRQGPDTQYF. The CDR3 nucleotides read TGTGCCAGCAGCACTAGACAGGGGCCAGATACGCAGTATTTT. The chain employs TRBV5-4 and TRBJ2-3; 8 bases align to TRBD1. This CDR3 is 14 amino acids long. J lost 4 bases, V lost 4 bases, and 5 bases had no gene match. Germline loops: CDR1 SGHNT, CDR2 YYREEE (reference sequence).